This TCR beta chain was observed in a study of vaccination and CD4 T cells after COVID-19. General study results and limits: When vaccine-specific clones from convalescent patients were examined, 304 of 307 were spike mono-reactive.

Treatment described: approximately nine-day PBMC culture with coronavirus spike peptide pools or control peptides (ViraFEST assay). The study sequenced cultured CD4+ T cell DNA using the Oncomine TCR Beta short-read assay. Each CDR3 protein gets one entry after TCRdb re-called the PCR reads with MiXCR. The sample lists under 9,500 distinct CDR3 sequences, 45% to 65% occurring once. On this clonotype: What it binds is not known.

V lost 3 bases to trimming and J lost 5 bases; unmatched junction nucleotides: 8. From germline, CDR1 is SQVTM and CDR2 ANQGSEA. The CDR3 is 15 residues long. V is TRBV29-1 and J is TRBJ2-3; 10 nucleotides align to TRBD2. Sequencing was carried out using CD4+ T cells from blood, cultured in vitro. The receptor was derived from a human donor who had recovered from COVID-19. DNA of the CDR3: TGCAGCGTTGACGGAGCGGGAGGGTCCGGAGATACGCAGTATTTT. Protein product: CSVDGAGGSGDTQYF.